The present TCR beta chain was sequenced within a study of Tregs in tolerant kidney transplant recipients. Study details: Mixed chimerism was transient after nonmyeloablative marrow transplants from related graft donors. Study-wide results and limits: For some patients, primers changed over time, blocking nucleotide-level comparison. Tolerant patients' donor-specific Tregs expanded beyond overall Tregs, suggesting antigen-driven growth. Biological reproducibility was not directly addressed, but technical replication error appeared minimal.

V lost 1 base, J lost 3 bases, and 13 bases lay in between. The CDR3 contains 15 residues. CDR1 and CDR2 (germline): MNHNS, SASEGT. This table comes from immunoSEQ multiplex PCR, and its TCRdb copy is limited to in-frame clones, with some not included. The data contain roughly 66,000 clones, around 90% of them singletons. In regard to this clone: The antigen is undetermined.

This chain connects TRBV6-1 to TRBJ2-7, with unresolved D. The clonotype originates from a human donor who received a combined kidney and bone marrow transplant. The sequences come from CD8+ T cells from blood, collected before the transplant. The CDR3 nucleotides are TGTGCCAGCAGTGAAGACCCCCAGGCCTACTACGAGCAGTACTTC. This gives the protein CASSEDPQAYYEQYF.